The 11 T cell receptor beta chains listed next were all sequenced from one sample in a study of post-analysis software for immune sequencing data. General observations from the study: Five TRBV segments, TRBV5-6, TRBV5-1 and TRBV20-1 among them, were found more frequent in patients than controls.

Their recognized antigens are unknown. Unique molecular identifiers were built into the TCR beta cDNA libraries. TCRdb reanalysed the PCR reads using MiXCR and keeps one entry per CDR3 protein. The table shows some 800,000 distinct CDR3 sequences, with just over 45% occurring only once. The sequenced sample was blood. The receptor source for this set is a girl between 5 and 17 years old with multiple sclerosis.

The chain employs TRBV20-1 and TRBJ2-5; no definite D call. The DNA end favors TRBJ2-1, so the J call may be wrong. This CDR3 comprises 11 residues. Germline-derived CDR1 and CDR2 are DFQATT and SNEGSKA (reference sequence). This CDR3 is CSALVQETQFF. Here the CDR3 DNA reads TGCAGTGCTCTCGTCCAAGAGACCCAGTTCTTC.

CDR3 coding DNA: TGTGCCAGCAGCTCCACCGGACGGGCCTGGGGCTACACCTTC. Protein sequence: CASSSTGRAWGYTF. The gene calls are TRBV6-5 and TRBJ1-2, with no clear D. This CDR3 is 14 amino acids long. CDR1 is MNHEY and CDR2 is SVGAGI in the germline V gene. The ends were cut back, 6 bases at V and 8 bases at J, with 19 bases in the middle.

The rearrangement uses TRBV28 and TRBJ1-5; possibly TRBD1 for D (5 bases). The germline gives CDR1 MDHEN, CDR2 SYDVKM. The CDR3 has 21 residues. The V end was cut by 5 bases, the J end by 0 bases, with 29 bases between. The DNA for the CDR3 is TGTGCCAGCAGTCTCCAGGGCGGGACGATTAAATTGGGGTATAGCAATCAGCCCCAGCATTTT. Translated: CASSLQGGTIKLGYSNQPQHF.

The CDR3 bases are TGCGCCAGCAGCTTGGACGGGACAGCCCGTTACAATGAGCAGTTCTTC. Translation: CASSLDGTARYNEQFF. V gene TRBV5-1 combines with J gene TRBJ2-1; 7 nucleotides align to TRBD1. The CDR3 has 16 residues. The germline gives CDR1 SGHRS, CDR2 YFSETQ. V dropped 0 bases and J dropped 4; count of bases not matched to a gene: 7.

This chain uses TRBV7-2 with TRBJ2-7, with 9 bases lining up with TRBD2. This CDR3 has 16 residues. The J segment lost 7 bases and the V segment lost 5 bases, leaving 15 bases of the junction unmatched. Germline V lookup: CDR1 SGHTA, CDR2 FQGNSA. This CDR3 is CASSPDSGSLSGEQYF. CDR3 sequence (DNA): TGTGCCAGCAGCCCAGATAGCGGGAGCTTGTCTGGTGAGCAGTACTTC.

This clonotype was picked up one time. This chain uses TRBV12-3 or TRBV12-4 with TRBJ2-7; possibly TRBD1 for D (6 bases). The CDR3 extends over 13 amino acids. V was pared by 8 bases and J by 1 base, with 12 bases between. The CDR3 spells CASGPTGSYEQYF. The CDR3 coding sequence is TGTGCCAGCGGCCCCACAGGGTCCTACGAGCAGTACTTC.

V and J are TRBV12-3 or TRBV12-4 and TRBJ2-3; D remains ambiguous. Trimming cost V 1 base and J 0 bases, with 8 bases left between them. The CDR3 sequence is 15 residues long. In nucleotides, the CDR3 is TGTGCCAGCAGTTTAGGGCCTCCGAGCACAGATACGCAGTATTTT. Translated, it gives CASSLGPPSTDTQYF.

Only a few counts were recorded for this clonotype. CDR3 in DNA: TGTGCCAGCAGCCCAGCGGGGGGCCGGTACGAGCAGTACTTC. Translated, it gives CASSPAGGRYEQYF. The rearrangement joins TRBV7-2 to TRBJ2-5; 9 nucleotides align to TRBD2. The better agreement between TRBJ2-7 and the DNA end casts doubt on the J call. Germline CDR1 and CDR2: SGHTA and FQGNSA. This CDR3 contains 14 residues.

V gene TRBV20-1 combines with J gene TRBJ2-5, with TRBD1 matching over 10 bases. CDR3 size: 14 residues. Germline CDR1 DFQATT, CDR2 SNEGSKA (reference sequence). Trimming took 4 bases from V and 5 from J; bases not matched to a gene: 7. The CDR3 loop reads CSATGTGDFETQYF. CDR3 DNA sequence: TGCAGTGCTACCGGGACAGGGGACTTTGAGACCCAGTACTTC.

This clonotype appeared a few times. This chain uses TRBV4-3 with TRBJ1-2; the match to TRBD1 covers 7 bases. The CDR3 contains 17 residues. The germline V gene encodes CDR1 LGHNA and CDR2 YSLEER. Trimming at V came to 0 bases and at J to 2 bases, leaving 9 bases not matched to a gene. The CDR3 loop reads CASSQERRDSSNYGYTF. CDR3 DNA: TGCGCCAGCAGCCAAGAACGGCGGGACAGCTCAAACTATGGCTACACCTTC.

This clonotype was recorded many times. The J gene is TRBJ1-6, the V gene TRBV7-2; 10 positions agree with TRBD1. CDR1 is SGHTA, CDR2 FQGNSA, per germline. CDR3 length equals 15 residues. Trimming at V came to 4 bases and at J to 10 bases, leaving 7 bases not matched to a gene. The CDR3 reads CASSSPGQGSSPLHF. Written as DNA, the CDR3 is TGTGCCAGCAGCTCTCCGGGACAGGGGAGCTCACCCCTCCACTTT. Full variable domain (rest looked up from reference TRBV7-2 and TRBJ1-6): GAGVSQSPSNKVTEKGKDVELRCDPISGHTALYWYRQSLGQGLEFLIYFQGNSAPDKSGLPSDRFSAERTGGSVSTLTIQRTQQEDSAVYLCASSSPGQGSSPLHFGNGTRLTVT.